The present T cell receptor beta chain was sequenced within a study of OX40 agonist ivuxolimab in advanced cancers. The CDR3 is 16 residues long. V was pared by 6 bases and J by 3 bases, with 19 bases between. The germline V gene has CDR1 SGHTA and CDR2 FQGNSA. The assay was immunoSEQ multiplex PCR, and TCRdb's table has in-frame clones only and misses some. The sample records approximately 66,000 clones, approximately 92% being singletons. The origin of this receptor is an adult with an advanced solid tumor such as melanoma, head and neck, liver or kidney cancer. The chain has TRBV7-2 and TRBJ2-3; perhaps TRBD2 as D (6 bases). The source material was CD4+ or CD8+ T cells sorted from blood, sampled in a trial of the OX40 agonist ivuxolimab. This CDR3 reads CASRTHGGSGTDTQYF. The CDR3 nucleotides are TGTGCCAGCAGAACCCATGGGGGTAGCGGAACAGATACGCAGTATTTT.